These T cell receptor beta chains were read from a single sample in a study of shared clonotypes between healthy human individuals. Some clones are missing from TCRdb's copy, which holds only in-frame ones; the method was immunoSEQ multiplex PCR. There are some 2.1 million clones in the sample; approximately 95% occur only once, and around 0.13% lies in the top ten. Sequenced input: naive CD4+ T cells sorted from blood. These receptors were collected from a man in his late teens or twenties in good health. CDR3s include the opening cysteine and the closing phenylalanine or tryptophan. Fields, in order: D gene, V gene, J gene, clone size, CDR3 DNA, CDR3 protein. The D gene is left open where the match is weak. The size entry is marked missing in some rows and otherwise reads once, few, many or a size class.

d_gene: TRBD1; v_gene: TRBV28; j_gene: TRBJ1-2; abundance: -; CDR3nt: TGTGCCAGCAATACAGGGGTCTATGGCTACACCTTC; CDR3aa: CASNTGVYGYTF
d_gene: -; v_gene: TRBV11-1; j_gene: TRBJ2-7; abundance: -; CDR3nt: TGTGCCAGCAGCTCCTGGGACAACGACGAGCAGTACTTC; CDR3aa: CASSSWDNDEQYF
d_gene: -; v_gene: TRBV11-1; j_gene: TRBJ2-1; abundance: -; CDR3nt: TGTGCCAGCAGCTTCGCCCGACAGGAATCCTACAATGAGCAGTTCTTC; CDR3aa: CASSFARQESYNEQFF
d_gene: -; v_gene: TRBV5-6; j_gene: TRBJ2-7; abundance: -; CDR3nt: TGTGCCAGCAGCTCAGTGGCAGGGTACGAGCAGTACTTC; CDR3aa: CASSSVAGYEQYF
d_gene: -; v_gene: TRBV6-6; j_gene: TRBJ1-1; abundance: -; CDR3nt: TGTGCCAGCAGCGCGGCTAGACAGACTGAAGCTTTCTTT; CDR3aa: CASSAARQTEAFF
d_gene: -; v_gene: TRBV28; j_gene: TRBJ2-1; abundance: -; CDR3nt: TGTGCCAGCAGTTTAACTTCTGAGCAGTTCTTC; CDR3aa: CASSLTSEQFF
d_gene: TRBD1; v_gene: TRBV27; j_gene: TRBJ1-5; abundance: -; CDR3nt: TGTGCCAGCAGTTATGGGACAGCCAATCAGCCCCAGCATTTT; CDR3aa: CASSYGTANQPQHF
d_gene: -; v_gene: TRBV28; j_gene: TRBJ2-7; abundance: -; CDR3nt: TGTGCCAGCAGTCAGGGAGGACAGGCAGCCTACGAGCAGTACTTC; CDR3aa: CASSQGGQAAYEQYF
d_gene: TRBD1; v_gene: TRBV6-4; j_gene: TRBJ1-2; abundance: -; CDR3nt: TGTGCCAGCAGCGGGACAGGGGGAGGAGGCTACACCTTC; CDR3aa: CASSGTGGGGYTF
d_gene: -; v_gene: TRBV7-2; j_gene: TRBJ1-2; abundance: -; CDR3nt: TGTGCCAGCAGCTGGGACGGGTTGTCGGGCTACACCTTC; CDR3aa: CASSWDGLSGYTF
d_gene: -; v_gene: TRBV7-2; j_gene: TRBJ1-1; abundance: -; CDR3nt: TGTGCCAGCAGCTTATGGCAGGCCCCTGAAGCTTTCTTT; CDR3aa: CASSLWQAPEAFF
d_gene: TRBD2; v_gene: TRBV10-1; j_gene: TRBJ2-3; abundance: -; CDR3nt: TGCGCCAGCAGTGAAACTCTCCCGGGAGGGCCCACAGATACGCAGTATTTT; CDR3aa: CASSETLPGGPTDTQYF
d_gene: TRBD2; v_gene: TRBV2; j_gene: TRBJ2-1; abundance: -; CDR3nt: TGTGCCAGCAAGGGACTAGAGGTCCACAATGAGCAGTTCTTC; CDR3aa: CASKGLEVHNEQFF
d_gene: TRBD2; v_gene: TRBV18; j_gene: TRBJ2-1; abundance: -; CDR3nt: TGTGCCAGCTCACCACGGCCAGGGACACTAGCGGGGACCTACAATGAGCAGTTCTTC; CDR3aa: CASSPRPGTLAGTYNEQFF
d_gene: TRBD1; v_gene: TRBV11-2; j_gene: TRBJ2-3; abundance: -; CDR3nt: TGTGCCAGCAGCTTCGGGACAGGGTTATTGGTCACAGATACGCAGTATTTT; CDR3aa: CASSFGTGLLVTDTQYF
d_gene: -; v_gene: TRBV29-1; j_gene: TRBJ2-5; abundance: few; CDR3nt: TGCAGCGTTGACCAAGAGACCCAGTACTTC; CDR3aa: CSVDQETQYF
d_gene: -; v_gene: TRBV19; j_gene: TRBJ1-4; abundance: -; CDR3nt: TGTGCCTCCAGGACCCTTAATGAAAAACTGTTTTTT; CDR3aa: CASRTLNEKLFF
d_gene: -; v_gene: TRBV5-1; j_gene: TRBJ1-5; abundance: -; CDR3nt: TGCGCCAGCAGCTTGGTTCCAAATCAGCCCCAGCATTTT; CDR3aa: CASSLVPNQPQHF
d_gene: -; v_gene: TRBV19; j_gene: TRBJ2-7; abundance: -; CDR3nt: TGTGCCAGTATTTTAGAGCAGTACTTC; CDR3aa: CASILEQYF
d_gene: TRBD1; v_gene: TRBV11-2; j_gene: TRBJ1-2; abundance: -; CDR3nt: TGTGCCAGCAGCTTAGCGGGACAGGGGTCTGGCTACACCTTC; CDR3aa: CASSLAGQGSGYTF
d_gene: -; v_gene: TRBV10-3; j_gene: TRBJ1-3; abundance: -; CDR3nt: TGTGCCATCTCGTTGAACAGCGCACTCTCTGGAAACACCATATATTTT; CDR3aa: CAISLNSALSGNTIYF
d_gene: TRBD1; v_gene: TRBV5-1; j_gene: TRBJ2-7; abundance: once; CDR3nt: TGCGCCAGCAGACCCGGGACAGGGCCCTACGAGCAGTACTTC; CDR3aa: CASRPGTGPYEQYF
d_gene: TRBD2; v_gene: TRBV9; j_gene: TRBJ2-3; abundance: -; CDR3nt: TGTGCCAGCAATACAGCGGGAGGGATTCGCACAGATACGCAGTATTTT; CDR3aa: CASNTAGGIRTDTQYF
d_gene: TRBD2; v_gene: TRBV6-6; j_gene: TRBJ2-7; abundance: -; CDR3nt: TGTGCCAGCACTTCAGGCCTTAGCGGGAGGTACGAGCAGTACTTC; CDR3aa: CASTSGLSGRYEQYF